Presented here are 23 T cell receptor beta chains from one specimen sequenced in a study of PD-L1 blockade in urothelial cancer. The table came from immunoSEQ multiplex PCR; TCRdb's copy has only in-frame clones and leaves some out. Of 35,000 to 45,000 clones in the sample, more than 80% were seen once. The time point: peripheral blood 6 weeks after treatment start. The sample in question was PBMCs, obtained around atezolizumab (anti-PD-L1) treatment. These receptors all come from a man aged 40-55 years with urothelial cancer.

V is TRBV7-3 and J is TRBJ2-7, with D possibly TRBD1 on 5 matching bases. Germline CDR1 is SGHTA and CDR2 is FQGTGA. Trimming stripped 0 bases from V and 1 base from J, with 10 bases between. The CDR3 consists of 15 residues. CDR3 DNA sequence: TGTGCCAGCAGCTTAACCCCGGCAGGGTCCTACGAGCAGTACTTC. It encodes CASSLTPAGSYEQYF.

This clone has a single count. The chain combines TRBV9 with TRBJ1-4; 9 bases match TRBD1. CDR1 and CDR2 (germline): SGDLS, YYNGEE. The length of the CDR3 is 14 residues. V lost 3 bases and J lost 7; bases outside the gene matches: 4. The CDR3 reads CASSADRGGEKLFF. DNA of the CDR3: TGTGCCAGCAGCGCAGACAGGGGGGGTGAAAAACTGTTTTTT.

The CDR3: CASSEGSRYGYTF. As DNA, the CDR3 is TGTGCCAGCAGTGAAGGCAGTCGCTATGGCTACACCTTC. This sequence joins TRBV2 and TRBJ1-2; D not resolved. The CDR3 has 13 residues. The V end was cut by 1 base, the J end by 4 bases, with 7 bases between. Germline V lookup: CDR1 SNHLY, CDR2 FYNNEI.

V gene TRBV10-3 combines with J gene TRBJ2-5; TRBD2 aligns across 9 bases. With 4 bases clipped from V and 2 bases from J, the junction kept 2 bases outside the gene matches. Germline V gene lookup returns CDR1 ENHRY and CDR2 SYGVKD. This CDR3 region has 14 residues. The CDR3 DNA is TGTGCCATCAGTGGGACTAGCGCGCAAGAGACCCAGTACTTC. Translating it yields CAISGTSAQETQYF.

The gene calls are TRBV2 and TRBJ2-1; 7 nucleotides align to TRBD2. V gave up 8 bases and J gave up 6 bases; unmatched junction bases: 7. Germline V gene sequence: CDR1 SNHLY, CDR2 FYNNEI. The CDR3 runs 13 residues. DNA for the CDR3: TGTGCCAGCGGGGCTAGCGGCTCCAATGAGCAGTTCTTC. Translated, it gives CASGASGSNEQFF.

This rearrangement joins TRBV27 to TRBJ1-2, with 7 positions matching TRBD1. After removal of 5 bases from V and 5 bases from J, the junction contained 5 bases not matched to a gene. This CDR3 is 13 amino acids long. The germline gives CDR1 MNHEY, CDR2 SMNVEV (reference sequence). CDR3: CASSIRDSYGYTF. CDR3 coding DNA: TGTGCCAGCAGTATCCGGGACAGTTATGGCTACACCTTC.

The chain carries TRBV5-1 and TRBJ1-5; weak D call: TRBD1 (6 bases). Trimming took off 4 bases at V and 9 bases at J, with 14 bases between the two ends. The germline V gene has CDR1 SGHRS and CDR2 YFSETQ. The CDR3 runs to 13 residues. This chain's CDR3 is CASSAAEGGPQHF. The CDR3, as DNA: TGCGCCAGCAGCGCGGCAGAAGGGGGGCCCCAGCATTTT.

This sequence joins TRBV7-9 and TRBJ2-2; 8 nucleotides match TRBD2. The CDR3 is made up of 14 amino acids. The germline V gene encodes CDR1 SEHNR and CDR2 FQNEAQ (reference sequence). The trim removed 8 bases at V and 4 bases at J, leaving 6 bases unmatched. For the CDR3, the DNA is TGTGCCAGCCCGGGACTAGTGTTCACCGGGGAGCTGTTTTTT. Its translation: CASPGLVFTGELFF.

CDR3 in amino acids: CASSVGGPTNEKLFF. CDR3 nucleotides: TGTGCCAGCAGCGTGGGGGGTCCAACTAATGAAAAACTGTTTTTT. V is TRBV9 and J is TRBJ1-4, with D perhaps matching TRBD1 (5 bases). CDR3 length equals 15 residues. V lost 2 bases to trimming and J lost 0 bases, with 8 bases between them. Germline V lookup: CDR1 SGDLS, CDR2 YYNGEE.

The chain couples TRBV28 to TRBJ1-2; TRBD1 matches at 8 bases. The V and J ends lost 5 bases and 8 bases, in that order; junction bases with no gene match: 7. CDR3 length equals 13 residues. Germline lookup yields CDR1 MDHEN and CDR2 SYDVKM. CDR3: CASSAGGDEGYTF. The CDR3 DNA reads TGTGCCAGCAGTGCAGGGGGCGACGAAGGCTACACCTTC.

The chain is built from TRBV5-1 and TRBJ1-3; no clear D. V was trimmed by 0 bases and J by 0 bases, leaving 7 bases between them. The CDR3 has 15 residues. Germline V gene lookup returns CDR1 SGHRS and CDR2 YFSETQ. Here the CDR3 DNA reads TGCGCCAGCAGCTTGGCAGGCAGCTCTGGAAACACCATATATTTT. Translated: CASSLAGSSGNTIYF.

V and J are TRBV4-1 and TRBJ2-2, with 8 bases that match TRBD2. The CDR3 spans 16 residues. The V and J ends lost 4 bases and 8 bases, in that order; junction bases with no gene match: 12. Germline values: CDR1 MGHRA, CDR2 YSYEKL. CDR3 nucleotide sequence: TGCGCCAGCAGCCCCGTGTCGGGGGGGCCCTCTGGGGAGCTGTTTTTT. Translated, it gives CASSPVSGGPSGELFF.

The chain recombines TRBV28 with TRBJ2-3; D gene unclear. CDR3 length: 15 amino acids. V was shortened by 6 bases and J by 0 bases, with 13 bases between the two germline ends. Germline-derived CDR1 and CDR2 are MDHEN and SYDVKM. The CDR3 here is CASRGRPRSTDTQYF. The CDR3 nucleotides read TGTGCCAGCAGGGGCAGGCCGCGCAGCACAGATACGCAGTATTTT.

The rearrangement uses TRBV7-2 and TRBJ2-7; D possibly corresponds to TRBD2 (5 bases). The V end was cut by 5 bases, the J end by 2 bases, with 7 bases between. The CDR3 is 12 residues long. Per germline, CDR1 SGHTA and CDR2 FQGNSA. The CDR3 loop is CASSRGTYEQYF. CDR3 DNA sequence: TGTGCCAGCAGCCGGGGAACCTACGAGCAGTACTTC.

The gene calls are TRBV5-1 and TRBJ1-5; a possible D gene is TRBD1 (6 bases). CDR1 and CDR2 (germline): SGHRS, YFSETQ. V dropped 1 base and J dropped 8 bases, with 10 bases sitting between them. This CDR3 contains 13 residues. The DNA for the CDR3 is TGCGCCAGCAGCTTGACAGGGCAGGAGCCCCAGCATTTT. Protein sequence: CASSLTGQEPQHF.

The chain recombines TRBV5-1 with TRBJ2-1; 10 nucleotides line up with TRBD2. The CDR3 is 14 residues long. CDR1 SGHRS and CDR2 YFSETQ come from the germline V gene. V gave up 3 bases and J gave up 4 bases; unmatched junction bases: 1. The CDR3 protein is CASSSAGGYNEQFF. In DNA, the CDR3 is TGCGCCAGCAGCTCAGCGGGAGGGTACAATGAGCAGTTCTTC.

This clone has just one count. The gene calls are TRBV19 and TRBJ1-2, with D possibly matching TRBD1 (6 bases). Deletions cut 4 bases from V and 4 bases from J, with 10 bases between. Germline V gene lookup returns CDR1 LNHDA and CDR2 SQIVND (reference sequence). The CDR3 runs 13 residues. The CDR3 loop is CASSRPGAYGYTF. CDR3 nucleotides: TGTGCCAGTAGTAGGCCAGGGGCCTATGGCTACACCTTC.

The CDR3 region has the DNA TGTGCCAGCAGCTCCCAGGAACTCCAAGGGGGAGAGACCCAGTACTTC. Translating it yields CASSSQELQGGETQYF. V usage is TRBV11-2 and J usage is TRBJ2-5, with a weak D call TRBD1 (6 bases). This CDR3 spans 16 amino acids. Germline assignment: CDR1 SGHAT and CDR2 FQNNGV. V lost 4 bases and J 4 bases, leaving 19 bases between the germline ends.

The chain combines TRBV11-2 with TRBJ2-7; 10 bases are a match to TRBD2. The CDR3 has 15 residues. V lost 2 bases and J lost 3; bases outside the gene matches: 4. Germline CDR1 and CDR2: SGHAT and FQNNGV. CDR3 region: CASSLNLAGVYEQYF. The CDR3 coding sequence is TGTGCCAGCAGCTTAAATCTAGCGGGAGTCTACGAGCAGTACTTC.

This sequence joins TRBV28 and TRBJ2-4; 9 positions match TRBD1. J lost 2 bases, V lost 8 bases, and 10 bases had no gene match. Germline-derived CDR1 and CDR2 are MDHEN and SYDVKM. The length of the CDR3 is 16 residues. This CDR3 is CASSDLTGGSKNIQYF. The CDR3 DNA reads TGTGCCAGCTCTGACCTGACAGGGGGTTCCAAAAACATTCAGTACTTC. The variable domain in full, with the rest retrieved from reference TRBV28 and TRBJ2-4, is DVKVTQSSRYLVKRTGEKVFLECVQDMDHENMFWYRQDPGLGLRLIYFSYDVKMKEKGDIPEGYSVSREKKERFSLILESASTNQTSMYLCASSDLTGGSKNIQYFGAGTRLSVL.

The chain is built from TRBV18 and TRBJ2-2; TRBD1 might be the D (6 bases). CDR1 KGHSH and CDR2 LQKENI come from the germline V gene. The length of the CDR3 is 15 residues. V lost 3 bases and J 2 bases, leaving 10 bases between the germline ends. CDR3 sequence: CASSPRTVNTGELFF. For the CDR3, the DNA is TGTGCCAGCTCACCCCGGACAGTCAACACCGGGGAGCTGTTTTTT.

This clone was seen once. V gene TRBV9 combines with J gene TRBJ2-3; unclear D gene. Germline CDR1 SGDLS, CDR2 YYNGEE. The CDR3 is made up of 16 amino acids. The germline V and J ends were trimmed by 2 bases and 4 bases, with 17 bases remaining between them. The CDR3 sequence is CASSVVSAVTSDTQYF. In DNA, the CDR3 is TGTGCCAGCAGCGTTGTTTCCGCGGTAACATCAGATACGCAGTATTTT.

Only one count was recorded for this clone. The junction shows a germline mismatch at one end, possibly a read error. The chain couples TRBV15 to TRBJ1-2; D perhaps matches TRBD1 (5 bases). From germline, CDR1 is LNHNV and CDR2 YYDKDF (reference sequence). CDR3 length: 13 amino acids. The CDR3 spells CATSRDRQNGYTF. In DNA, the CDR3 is TGTGCCACCAGCCGAGACAGACAAAATGGCTACACCTTC.